This is a list of T cell receptor beta chains from one sample in a study of blood T cell repertoires in COVID-19. Produced via immunoSEQ multiplex PCR; TCRdb's table is partial and in-frame only. The data contain over 150,000 clones, 80% to 90% of them singletons. The sequencing sample was made of peripheral blood. The receptors shown here come from a young man who had recovered from COVID-19. Both conserved end residues are part of each CDR3. A D gene is named only where the DNA matches it firmly. Some rows have no size entry. The others give once, few or many, or a class for an expanded clone.

D gene | J gene | V gene | clone size | CDR3 DNA | CDR3 protein
TRBD1 | TRBJ1-1 | TRBV5-1 | NA | TGCGCCAGCAGCAGAACGGGGACAGGGGACACTGAAGCTTTCTTT | CASSRTGTGDTEAFF
NA | TRBJ1-4 | TRBV30 | NA | TGTGCCTGGAGCGCGGGGGGATATGAAAAACTGTTTTTT | CAWSAGGYEKLFF
TRBD2 | TRBJ2-7 | TRBV27 | NA | TGTGCCAGCAGTTCCCGGACTAGCGGAGACGCCTACGAGCAGTACTTC | CASSSRTSGDAYEQYF
TRBD1 | TRBJ1-1 | TRBV5-1 | NA | TGCGCCAGCAGACAGGGGGGGACTGAAGCTTTCTTT | CASRQGGTEAFF
NA | TRBJ2-1 | TRBV10-3 | NA | TGTGCCATCAGTGAGTCAGGAACGCGGGGCGAGCAGTTCTTC | CAISESGTRGEQFF
TRBD2 | TRBJ2-7 | TRBV27 | NA | TGTGCCAGCAGTTTTGGAGCGGGAGTCACCTACGAGCAGTACTTC | CASSFGAGVTYEQYF
NA | TRBJ1-1 | TRBV6-2/TRBV6-3 | NA | TGTGCCAGCAGTTACAATTCGAAGACATCGAACACTGAAGCTTTCTTT | CASSYNSKTSNTEAFF
NA | TRBJ2-1 | TRBV4-1 | NA | TGCGCCAGCAGCCAAGATCTCTTTAGGATGACAGAGCAGTTCTTC | CASSQDLFRMTEQFF
TRBD2 | TRBJ2-7 | TRBV6-5 | once | TGTGCCAGCAGTTACACCGCAGCGGGGGGCCCCTACGAGCAGTACTTC | CASSYTAAGGPYEQYF
TRBD1 | TRBJ2-7 | TRBV3-1/TRBV3-2 | NA | TGTGCCAGCAGACGAGCAGGGGGCTCCTACGAGCAGTACTTC | CASRRAGGSYEQYF
TRBD1 | TRBJ1-5 | TRBV18 | NA | TGTGCCAGCTCAGTCGACGACAGGGGAAGAAATCAGCCCCAGCATTTT | CASSVDDRGRNQPQHF
TRBD1 | TRBJ1-1 | TRBV6-5 | NA | TGTGCCAGCAGTTACGGGCCAGGGGGAATCACTGAAGCTTTCTTT | CASSYGPGGITEAFF
NA | TRBJ1-4 | TRBV5-5 | NA | TGTGCCAGCAGCTTGGCCAAGGGAGGATCTAATGAAAAACTGTTTTTT | CASSLAKGGSNEKLFF
NA | TRBJ1-5 | TRBV27 | NA | TGTGCCAGCAGTTTGTGGCAGGGGCAGCCCCAGCATTTT | CASSLWQGQPQHF
NA | TRBJ2-7 | TRBV3-1/TRBV3-2 | NA | TGTGCCAGCAGCCGCCTAGGGGGGGAGGGAGAGCAGTACTTC | CASSRLGGEGEQYF
TRBD1 | TRBJ1-1 | TRBV30 | NA | TGTGCCTGGAGAAGGAAATCCGGGACAGGGCGGACTGAAGCTTTCTTT | CAWRRKSGTGRTEAFF
NA | TRBJ2-1 | TRBV9 | NA | TGTGCCAGCAGCGACCCGACTAGGGCGCATAGCTCCTACAATGAGCAGTTCTTC | CASSDPTRAHSSYNEQFF
NA | TRBJ1-6 | TRBV12-3/TRBV12-4 | NA | TGTGCCAGCAGTTTAGACAGAAATTCACCCCTCCACTTT | CASSLDRNSPLHF
TRBD1 | TRBJ1-5 | TRBV19 | few | TGTGCCAGTAGTACACAGGGGTGGAATCAGCCCCAGCATTTT | CASSTQGWNQPQHF
NA | TRBJ1-5 | TRBV5-4 | NA | TGTGCCAGCAGCCCTGGGGCTTATCAGCCCCAGCATTTT | CASSPGAYQPQHF
TRBD1 | TRBJ2-6 | TRBV9 | once | TGTGCCAGCAGCGCCGGGACAGGGGCTGGTGGGGCCAACGTCCTGACTTTC | CASSAGTGAGGANVLTF
TRBD2 | TRBJ2-1 | TRBV3-1/TRBV3-2 | NA | TGTGCCAGCAGCCAAAGCCTGGGACTAGCGGACAATGAGCAGTTCTTC | CASSQSLGLADNEQFF
NA | TRBJ1-3 | TRBV4-3 | NA | TGCGCCAGCAGCCAGACAGGCTCTGGAAACACCATATATTTT | CASSQTGSGNTIYF
NA | TRBJ1-3 | TRBV7-9 | few | TGTGCCAGCAGCTTAGCGGAGGGAGCCTCTGGAAACACCATATATTTT | CASSLAEGASGNTIYF
TRBD2 | TRBJ2-2 | TRBV2 | NA | TGTGCCAGCAGTCAACCAGGACTAGCGGGAGCTACCGGGGAGCTGTTTTTT | CASSQPGLAGATGELFF
NA | TRBJ1-5 | TRBV2 | NA | TGTGCCAGCTCCAATCGGGGGCCCCAGCATTTT | CASSNRGPQHF
TRBD2 | TRBJ2-1 | TRBV4-1 | NA | TGCGCCAGCAGCCTACTAGCGGGGACCTACAATGAGCAGTTCTTC | CASSLLAGTYNEQFF
TRBD1 | TRBJ1-5 | TRBV19 | NA | TGTGCCAGTAGTCCGGACAGGGTAAGTCAGCCCCAGCATTTT | CASSPDRVSQPQHF
NA | TRBJ2-5 | TRBV12-3/TRBV12-4 | NA | TGTGCCAGCAGTCCGACTAGGAAAGAGACCCAGTACTTC | CASSPTRKETQYF
NA | TRBJ2-5 | TRBV9 | NA | TGTGCCAGCAGCCCTATTAACGGGGCGGGGACGACCCAGTACTTC | CASSPINGAGTTQYF
TRBD2 | TRBJ2-3 | TRBV4-2 | NA | TGTGCCAGCAGCCAAGGGACTAGCGGGAGGAGCACAGATACGCAGTATTTT | CASSQGTSGRSTDTQYF
NA | TRBJ2-5 | TRBV29-1 | NA | TGCAGCGTTGACAAAGAGACCCAGTACTTC | CSVDKETQYF
TRBD1 | TRBJ1-1 | TRBV10-3 | NA | TGTGCCATCAGAGACAGGGCGAACACTGAAGCTTTCTTT | CAIRDRANTEAFF
NA | TRBJ1-4 | TRBV5-6 | NA | TGTGCCAGCAGCTTGGCAGCAGGGGCCCCAGTCCGTGAAAAACTGTTTTTT | CASSLAAGAPVREKLFF
TRBD2 | TRBJ2-1 | TRBV11-2 | once | TGTGCCAGCAGGACCCCGGGACTAGCGGGATACAATGAGCAGTTCTTC | CASRTPGLAGYNEQFF
TRBD2 | TRBJ2-1 | TRBV5-8 | NA | TGTGCCAGCAGCGACACAGGACTAGCGGGAATCCACAATGAGCAGTTCTTC | CASSDTGLAGIHNEQFF
NA | TRBJ1-1 | TRBV18 | NA | TGTGCCAGCTCGCTGGGGCGGTCGAACACTGAAGCTTTCTTT | CASSLGRSNTEAFF
NA | TRBJ2-1 | TRBV28 | once | TGTGCCAGCAGTTTATCTCTCGGTGAGCAGTTCTTC | CASSLSLGEQFF
NA | TRBJ1-5 | TRBV28 | NA | TGTGCCAGCAGTTTGGGGGGTTCCCAACAGCCCCAGCATTTT | CASSLGGSQQPQHF
NA | TRBJ2-1 | TRBV28 | once | TGTGCCAGCACCCCAAGGCAGGGTGGCTACAATGAGCAGTTCTTC | CASTPRQGGYNEQFF
TRBD2 | TRBJ2-1 | TRBV7-6 | NA | TGTGCCAGCAGCTTAAGTGGCGGGAGCTCCTACAATGAGCAGTTCTTC | CASSLSGGSSYNEQFF
TRBD2 | TRBJ2-1 | TRBV4-3 | once | TGCGCCAGCAGCCAAGGAGTTAGCGGGAGAAACAATGAGCAGTTCTTC | CASSQGVSGRNNEQFF
NA | TRBJ2-3 | TRBV29-1 | NA | TGCAGCGTTGAGTCGTCTAGCACAGATACGCAGTATTTT | CSVESSSTDTQYF
TRBD1 | TRBJ2-2 | TRBV30 | NA | TGTGCCTGGAGTGTACGGACAGGGGCCACCGGGGAGCTGTTTTTT | CAWSVRTGATGELFF
NA | TRBJ1-1 | TRBV5-1 | NA | TGCGCCAGCAGCTTGTCCCAGGGAATGAACACTGAAGCTTTCTTT | CASSLSQGMNTEAFF
TRBD2 | TRBJ2-1 | TRBV12-5 | once | TGTGCTAGTGGTTTGGGTCGCGGGAGGGATGAGCAGTTCTTC | CASGLGRGRDEQFF
TRBD1 | TRBJ2-2 | TRBV19 | few | TGTGCCAGTAATCCTGGACAGGTGAACACCGGGGAGCTGTTTTTT | CASNPGQVNTGELFF
TRBD1 | TRBJ1-6 | TRBV5-8 | NA | TGTGCCAGCAGCTTACCGGGACAGTACGATTCACCCCTCCACTTT | CASSLPGQYDSPLHF
NA | TRBJ1-6 | TRBV6-5 | NA | TGTGCCAGCAGTTACCTGACACGTTCCTATAATTCACCCCTCCACTTT | CASSYLTRSYNSPLHF
TRBD2 | TRBJ2-5 | TRBV10-3 | NA | TGTGCCATCAGTGAGTCGCTAGCGGGAGGCCAAGAGACCCAGTACTTC | CAISESLAGGQETQYF
TRBD1 | TRBJ2-7 | TRBV7-7 | NA | TGTGCTAGCAGCCGGACAGGGAGCCCCATATACGAGCAGTACTTC | CASSRTGSPIYEQYF
NA | TRBJ2-3 | TRBV20-1 | NA | TGCAGTGCCCGACTAGCAGATACGCAGTATTTT | CSARLADTQYF
NA | TRBJ1-5 | TRBV7-2 | NA | TGTGCCAGCAGCTTAGAGGGGGTGCCCAATCAGCCCCAGCATTTT | CASSLEGVPNQPQHF
TRBD1 | TRBJ1-2 | TRBV28 | NA | TGTGCCAGCAGCCTGGACAGGGACTATGGCTACACCTTC | CASSLDRDYGYTF
TRBD2 | TRBJ2-5 | TRBV4-3 | NA | TGCGCCAGCAGCCACATTAGCGGGGGAGTACAAGAGACCCAGTACTTC | CASSHISGGVQETQYF
TRBD1 | TRBJ1-2 | TRBV4-3 | once | TGCGCCAGCAGCCAAGGAGGGGGCGGCTACACCTTC | CASSQGGGGYTF
NA | TRBJ2-7 | TRBV6-2/TRBV6-3 | NA | TGTGCCAGCAGCTTAGCGGTACCCCTGGAGCAGTACTTC | CASSLAVPLEQYF
TRBD2 | TRBJ2-1 | TRBV27 | NA | TGTGCCAGCAGTACAATCTTACTAGCGGGAGATGGTAATGAGCAGTTCTTC | CASSTILLAGDGNEQFF
TRBD1 | TRBJ1-1 | TRBV6-5 | NA | TGTGCCAGCAGCGCCCTGTTTGACAGGGACACTGAAGCTTTCTTT | CASSALFDRDTEAFF
TRBD1 | TRBJ1-2 | TRBV7-2 | once | TGTGCCAGCAGCTGGGGACAGGGGGAGTATGGCTACACCTTC | CASSWGQGEYGYTF